This T cell receptor beta chain was observed in a study of human T cells and chemical hapten exposure. This CDR3 has 15 amino acids. Germline CDR1 and CDR2: MNHEY and SMNVEV (reference sequence). V lost 5 bases to trimming and J lost 3 bases; unmatched junction nucleotides: 6. This clonotype was found many times. What the library attached to individual cDNA molecules were unique molecular identifiers. MiXCR, applied by TCRdb to the RACE reads, yields one record per CDR3 protein. This repertoire shows some 71,000 distinct CDR3 sequences, 10% found once; its top ten account for around 6.8%. Time point reported: patch test 2, 6 weeks after DPC sensitization. Treatment in this sample: therapeutic diphenylcyclopropenone sensitization with weekly scalp DPC. Blood was drawn before each patch test was applied.

The sequencing used whole blood, collected in connection with sensitization to the hapten diphenylcyclopropenone (DPC). This receptor was taken from a woman between 45 and 65 years old with alopecia areata. Some clones in this sample may be carry-over from other donors' samples. V is TRBV27 and J is TRBJ2-7; 11 positions agree with TRBD2. The chain's CDR3 is CASSLLAGVGYEQYF. As DNA, the CDR3 is TGTGCCAGCAGTCTACTAGCGGGAGTAGGCTACGAGCAGTACTTC.